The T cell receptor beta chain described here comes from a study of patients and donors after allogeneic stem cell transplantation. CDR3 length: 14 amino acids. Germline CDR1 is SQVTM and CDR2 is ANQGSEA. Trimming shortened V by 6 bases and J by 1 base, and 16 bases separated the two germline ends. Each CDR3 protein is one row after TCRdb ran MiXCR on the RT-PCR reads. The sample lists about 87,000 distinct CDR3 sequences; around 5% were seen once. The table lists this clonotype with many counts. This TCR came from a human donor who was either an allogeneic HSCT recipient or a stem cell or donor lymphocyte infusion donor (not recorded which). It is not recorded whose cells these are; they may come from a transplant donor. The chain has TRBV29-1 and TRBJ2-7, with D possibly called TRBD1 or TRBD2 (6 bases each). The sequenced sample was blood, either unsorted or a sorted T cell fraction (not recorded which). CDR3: CSVKGGARSYEQYF. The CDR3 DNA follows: TGCAGCGTGAAGGGGGGCGCAAGGTCCTACGAGCAGTACTTC.